The sequence of this TCR beta chain was determined in a study of blood T cell repertoires in COVID-19. Study details: Acute-phase and convalescent COVID-19 samples originated in the United States, Italy and Spain. The analysed material was cDNA or gDNA that came from T cells, B-cell-depleted T cells, or PBMCs.

Clones were read by immunoSEQ multiplex PCR, and TCRdb kept only the in-frame ones, dropping some. Among approximately 15,000 clones listed, 65% to 85% were seen once. Sequencing input: peripheral blood. The receptor comes from a human donor in a cohort sampled during active COVID-19.

CDR3 in DNA: TGTGCCAGTGCGACCCTCCCTCCGCTCAGGGAGGCAAACACTGAAGCTTTCTTT. Amino acid sequence: CASATLPPLREANTEAFF. V usage is TRBV19 and J usage is TRBJ1-1; a weak D match, TRBD1 (5 bases). CDR1 is LNHDA and CDR2 is SQIVND in the germline V gene (reference sequence). The ends were cut back, 8 bases at V and 2 bases at J, with 27 bases in the middle. CDR3 size: 18 residues. Using reference TRBV19 and TRBJ1-1 for the parts outside the CDR3, the full variable domain is DGGITQSPKYLFRKEGQNVTLSCEQNLNHDAMYWYRQDPGQGLRLIYYSQIVNDFQKGDIAEGYSVSREKKESFPLTVTSAQKNPTAFYLCASATLPPLREANTEAFFGQGTRLTVV.